What follows describes a single T cell receptor (beta chain). No antigen is known for it. Trimming cost V 3 bases and J 8 bases, with 11 bases left between them. CDR3 length equals 13 residues. Germline loops: CDR1 KGHSH, CDR2 LQKENI. The data are from a study of cytomegalovirus exposure and HLA in healthy donors. At the level of the study: Among about 179 million T cells, an earlier analysis found around 100 million unique TCR beta sequences. Regarding the study as a whole: The study put under 200 TCR beta chains on its list as cytomegalovirus-associated.

The PCR used 60 Vbeta and 13 Jbeta primers. This table comes from immunoSEQ multiplex PCR, and its TCRdb copy is limited to in-frame clones, with some not included. The sample holds 200,000 or so clones, 70% to 85% seen once. Sequencing input: PBMCs. The rearrangement joins TRBV18 to TRBJ1-3, with a possible D match to TRBD1 (5 bases). This receptor was taken from a boy aged 2 to 10 in good health and CMV-seronegative. In nucleotides, the CDR3 is TGTGCCAGCTCACCGACAGAAATGGACACCATATATTTT. Translation: CASSPTEMDTIYF.